This is a list of T cell receptor beta chains from one sample in a study of T cell repertoires in cytomegalovirus infection. In TCRdb, the reads were re-called with MiXCR into one record per CDR3 protein. The data contain more than 500,000 distinct CDR3 sequences, approximately 15% of them singletons. The specimen was CD8+ T cells from PBMCs. Receptors originate from a human donor in good health (CMV status not recorded). Some clones in this sample may be carry-over from other donors' samples. Each CDR3 is given with its conserved first and last residue. Fields, in order: D gene, V gene, J gene, clone size, CDR3 protein, CDR3 DNA. D genes are given only for firm matches. Rows may omit the clone size; those that give it use once, few, many or a size class.

>TRBD2|TRBV7-8|TRBJ2-3|many
CASSLLAGGPTDTQYF
TGTGCCAGCAGCTTACTAGCGGGGGGGCCGACAGATACGCAGTATTTT
>TRBD1|TRBV5-4|TRBJ1-1|.
CASSPGTGRTEAFF
TGTGCCAGCAGCCCCGGGACAGGAAGGACTGAAGCTTTCTTT
>.|TRBV7-9|TRBJ1-1|many
CASSLIAGRMNTEAFF
TGTGCCAGCAGCTTAATCGCGGGACGGATGAACACTGAAGCTTTCTTT
>TRBD1|TRBV6-4|TRBJ2-5|many
CASSSWTTGGETQYF
TGTGCCAGCAGTTCTTGGACCACAGGGGGCGAGACCCAGTACTTC
>.|TRBV11-3|TRBJ2-3|many
CASSLGADITDTQYF
TGTGCCAGCAGCTTAGGCGCGGATATCACAGATACGCAGTATTTT
>.|TRBV5-1|TRBJ2-1|.
CASSPGQWTGSYNEQFF
TGCGCCAGCAGCCCTGGACAGTGGACGGGATCCTACAATGAGCAGTTCTTC
>.|TRBV7-9|TRBJ2-7|few
CASSPPRIQREQYF
TGTGCCAGCAGCCCCCCGAGAATCCAGAGGGAGCAGTACTTC
>.|TRBV29-1|TRBJ2-7|few
CSVLGHSRYEQYF
TGCAGCGTCCTGGGACACTCTCGGTACGAGCAGTACTTC
>.|TRBV12-3/TRBV12-4|TRBJ2-3|many
CASSWGGATDTQYF
TGTGCCAGCAGTTGGGGTGGGGCGACAGATACGCAGTATTTT
>.|TRBV27|TRBJ1-2|few
CASRNLGDGYTF
TGTGCCAGCAGAAACCTGGGGGATGGCTACACCTTC
>TRBD2|TRBV6-1|TRBJ2-3|.
CASSLGLAVSTDTQYF
TGTGCCAGCAGTTTGGGACTAGCGGTTAGCACAGATACGCAGTATTTT
>.|TRBV7-9|TRBJ2-1|few
CASSLRGRMGQFF
TGTGCCAGCAGCTTACGGGGTAGAATGGGGCAGTTCTTC
>.|TRBV7-9|TRBJ2-7|many
CASSRKVGDPYEQYF
TGTGCCAGCAGCCGAAAGGTCGGGGACCCCTACGAGCAGTACTTC
>TRBD1|TRBV27|TRBJ1-2|.
CASRPGQGATGYTF
TGTGCCAGCAGGCCGGGACAGGGGGCGACCGGCTACACCTTC
>.|TRBV29-1|TRBJ2-7|few
CSGLGAKEQYF
TGCAGCGGCCTAGGGGCGAAGGAGCAGTACTTC
>.|TRBV11-2|TRBJ2-7|.
CASSLEWAGFEQYF
TGTGCCAGCAGCTTAGAATGGGCGGGGTTCGAGCAGTACTTC
>.|TRBV19|TRBJ2-6|once
CASSGPLLNSGANVLTF
TGTGCCAGTAGTGGGCCCCTCCTTAACTCTGGGGCCAACGTCCTGACTTTC
>TRBD2|TRBV2|TRBJ2-1|few
CASLGRGGGGSYNEQFF
TGTGCCAGCCTTGGGCGCGGGGGGGGCGGCTCCTACAATGAGCAGTTCTTC
>TRBD2|TRBV7-9|TRBJ2-7|many
CASSLTSGRMYEQYF
TGTGCCAGCAGCCTAACTAGCGGGAGGATGTACGAGCAGTACTTC
>.|TRBV6-5|TRBJ1-1|.
CASLIEGGEALF
TGTGCCAGCCTAATAGAGGGCGGTGAAGCTCTCTTT
>TRBD1|TRBV7-9|TRBJ1-6|.
CASSLVPGTGVTRSPLHF
TGTGCCAGCAGCTTGGTGCCCGGGACAGGGGTAACGAGGTCACCCCTCCACTTT
>TRBD1|TRBV27|TRBJ1-2|.
CASSYHRGWDYTF
TGTGCCAGCAGTTATCACAGGGGGTGGGACTACACCTTC
>.|TRBV19|TRBJ1-1|.
CASSPFTGRSTEAFF
TGTGCCAGTAGTCCGTTTACAGGTCGTAGCACTGAAGCTTTCTTT
>.|TRBV4-1|TRBJ2-7|once
CASSQVWARGNPSYEQYF
TGTGCCAGCAGCCAAGTTTGGGCTAGAGGGAATCCCTCCTACGAGCAGTACTTC
>TRBD1|TRBV4-2|TRBJ2-3|many
CASTTTGMSTDTQYF
TGTGCCAGCACCACGACAGGGATGAGCACAGATACGCAGTATTTT
>TRBD2|TRBV27|TRBJ2-5|.
CASSLGGGEETQYF
TGTGCCAGCAGTTTAGGCGGGGGGGAAGAGACCCAGTACTTC
>TRBD2|TRBV10-3|TRBJ2-7|many
CAISEALAVSYEQYF
TGTGCCATCAGTGAGGCACTAGCGGTCTCCTACGAGCAGTACTTC
>TRBD2|TRBV20-1|TRBJ2-7|.
CSALTSGDYSYEQYF
TGCAGTGCTCTGACTAGCGGGGATTACTCCTACGAGCAGTACTTC
>.|TRBV27|TRBJ1-2|.
CASSPSRSGPIHYGYTF
TGTGCCAGCAGTCCTAGTCGTTCGGGGCCGATCCACTATGGCTACACCTTC
>.|TRBV19|TRBJ1-3|.
CAPYGPSGNTIYF
TGTGCCCCTTACGGCCCCTCTGGAAACACCATATATTTT
>TRBD1|TRBV12-3/TRBV12-4|TRBJ1-5|many
CASSPTGVNQPQHF
TGTGCCAGCAGTCCTACAGGGGTGAATCAGCCCCAGCATTTT
>TRBD1|TRBV6-5|TRBJ2-1|many
CASSYSGQKEARNEQFF
TGTGCCAGCAGTTACTCGGGACAGAAGGAGGCTAGGAATGAGCAGTTCTTC
>TRBD2|TRBV20-1|TRBJ2-1|few
CSGLGGRDYTEQFF
TGCAGTGGACTCGGCGGGAGGGACTATACTGAGCAGTTCTTC
>.|TRBV20-1|TRBJ2-3|.
CSADLGLRDTDTQYF
TGCAGTGCTGACCTAGGGTTGCGGGACACAGATACGCAGTATTTT
>.|TRBV5-1|TRBJ2-1|few
CASSWGPGREQFF
TGCGCCAGCAGCTGGGGTCCGGGGAGAGAGCAGTTCTTC
>.|TRBV7-9|TRBJ1-2|many
CASSPPERYGYTF
TGTGCCAGCAGCCCCCCCGAGCGCTATGGCTACACCTTC
>TRBD2|TRBV11-2|TRBJ2-5|.
CASSLPGLAGGPRETQYF
TGTGCCAGCAGCTTACCGGGACTAGCGGGAGGGCCTCGAGAGACCCAGTACTTC
>.|TRBV29-1|TRBJ1-1|few
CSVYREIDTEAFF
TGCAGCGTGTACAGGGAGATCGACACTGAAGCTTTCTTT
>.|TRBV9|TRBJ2-1|few
CASSGAGPYHEQFF
TGTGCCAGCAGCGGAGCGGGCCCATACCATGAGCAGTTCTTC
>TRBD2|TRBV14|TRBJ2-7|.
CASSQFGLAGNYYEQYF
TGTGCCAGCAGCCAATTCGGACTAGCGGGAAATTACTACGAGCAGTACTTC